This T cell receptor beta chain is from a study of T cell clonotyping in hematopoietic cell transplantation. The wider study: Recipient samples before transplant were obtained post-cytoreduction.

Using immunoSEQ multiplex PCR, the repertoire was profiled, and TCRdb retains in-frame clones only, with some absent. The repertoire holds some 76,000 clones, with 90% to 96% as singletons. Indicated time point: recipient sample about 28 days before transplant, after cytoreduction. Turning to this clone: The antigen is undetermined.

Findings of the study overall: Graft donor and pretransplant recipient Inverse Simpson Index values predicted broader posttransplant TCR diversity. At the given depth, recipient repertoires were over 95% de novo clonotypes. Recipient TCR diversity dropped after transplant; expanded clonotypes rose from day 30 to 180.

Per the germline V gene, CDR1 is GTSNPN and CDR2 is SVGIG (reference sequence). Trimming cost V 4 bases and J 2 bases, with 15 bases left between them. This CDR3 is 14 amino acids long. This TCR was recovered from a woman aged 50 to 60 with acute myeloid leukemia. Some clones in this sample may be carry-over from other donors' samples. The chain uses TRBV30 and TRBJ2-7, with D unresolved. This material consisted of peripheral blood mononuclear cells, taken before stem cell transplant. The CDR3 spells CAWIRTVGPYEQYF. CDR3 DNA sequence: TGTGCCTGGATCCGGACGGTAGGCCCCTACGAGCAGTACTTC.